A selection of T cell receptor beta chains follows, all from one sample in a study of control samples from healthy donors and cancer patients. Clones were sequenced by immunoSEQ multiplex PCR, and TCRdb holds only the in-frame ones, with some missing. The table lists some 100,000 clones, roughly 90% of them singletons. Specimen: blood. These receptors were collected from a man between 25 and 39 years old in good health. Each CDR3 is given with its conserved first and last residue. A D gene is named only where the DNA matches it firmly. Clone size is shown for a subset of rows, as once, few, many or a class of expanded clone.

j_call | clone_size | v_call | d_call | cdr3_nt | cdr3_aa
TRBJ2-7 | . | TRBV10-1 | TRBD1 | TGCGCCAGCAGTGAGTCAGGACAGGGGGCGCTGGGCGAGCAGTACTTC | CASSESGQGALGEQYF
TRBJ1-6 | . | TRBV7-2 | . | TGTGCCAGCAGCTTAGAGACACCGGGCCCATATTCACCCCTCCACTTT | CASSLETPGPYSPLHF
TRBJ2-7 | . | TRBV25-1 | . | TGTGCCACCGCACCACCAGGATCCGAGCAGTACTTC | CATAPPGSEQYF
TRBJ2-6 | . | TRBV4-3 | . | TGCGCCAGCAGCCAAGGCGACAGCGGCTCTGGGGCCAACGTCCTGACTTTC | CASSQGDSGSGANVLTF
TRBJ1-5 | few | TRBV5-1 | . | TGCGCCAGCAGCGTGGGCCCTCGGGGCAATCAGCCCCAGCATTTT | CASSVGPRGNQPQHF
TRBJ1-2 | . | TRBV18 | . | TGTGCCAGCTCACCACCGTCGGTGGGCACGGACTATGGCTACACCTTC | CASSPPSVGTDYGYTF
TRBJ2-1 | . | TRBV10-1 | TRBD1 | TGCGCCAGCAGCCCGGGACAGGGGCTCTACAATGAGCAGTTCTTC | CASSPGQGLYNEQFF
TRBJ1-5 | . | TRBV27 | . | TGTGCCAGCAGAACCAGTGGGGAAGGGGCCCAGCATTTT | CASRTSGEGAQHF
TRBJ1-1 | . | TRBV19 | . | TGTGCCAGTAGCTCTACCCGAGCGGGAACTGAAGCTTTCTTT | CASSSTRAGTEAFF
TRBJ2-3 | . | TRBV5-4 | . | TGTGCCAGCGGAGACAGAGCAAAGTCAAGAGATACGCAGTATTTT | CASGDRAKSRDTQYF
TRBJ1-6 | few | TRBV28 | . | TGTGCCAGCAGTTTAACGGGGGGCGCTTCCTATAATTCACCCCTCCACTTT | CASSLTGGASYNSPLHF
TRBJ2-5 | . | TRBV3-1/TRBV3-2 | TRBD2 | TGTGCCAGCAGCCAGGGAAGCGGGGGGGCCTTTTACGGTGAGACCCAGTACTTC | CASSQGSGGAFYGETQYF
TRBJ1-1 | . | TRBV28 | . | TGTGCCAGCAGGGTCTCCCAGCTTACAGTCTTCAACACTGAAGCTTTCTTT | CASRVSQLTVFNTEAFF
TRBJ2-5 | . | TRBV11-2 | TRBD1 | TGTGCCAGCAGCGCGAACAGGGGGCACGTGGAGACCCAGTACTTC | CASSANRGHVETQYF
TRBJ1-3 | . | TRBV28 | . | TGTGCCAGCAGTTTCGGGCGCATTAAAGGAAACACCATATATTTT | CASSFGRIKGNTIYF
TRBJ2-7 | . | TRBV11-2 | TRBD2 | TGTGCCAGCAGCCACACTAGCGCAAGCTCCTACGAGCAGTACTTC | CASSHTSASSYEQYF
TRBJ1-5 | . | TRBV19 | . | TGTGCCAGTAGTCCGCCGGCGGGCAGGGCTAGCAATCAGCCCCAGCATTTT | CASSPPAGRASNQPQHF
TRBJ2-1 | . | TRBV18 | . | TGTGCCAGCTCGGCGAGCTCGAGCTCCTACAATGAGCAGTTCTTC | CASSASSSSYNEQFF
TRBJ2-1 | . | TRBV3-1/TRBV3-2 | TRBD2 | TGTGCCAGCAGCCAAGATGTCCGGGGGGGCATCAATGAGCAGTTCTTC | CASSQDVRGGINEQFF
TRBJ2-4 | . | TRBV12-3/TRBV12-4 | . | TGTGCCAGCAGTTTATTACAGGGATTTCAGTACTTC | CASSLLQGFQYF
TRBJ1-1 | . | TRBV5-1 | . | TGCGCCAGCAGAACGGATATGAACACTGAAGCTTTCTTT | CASRTDMNTEAFF
TRBJ2-3 | . | TRBV27 | TRBD2 | TGTGCCAGCAGGGCTAGATTCGGACTAGCGGGGGGTTTTGGCACAGATACGCAGTATTTT | CASRARFGLAGGFGTDTQYF
TRBJ1-4 | . | TRBV12-3/TRBV12-4 | . | TGTGCCAGCAGAGTGGGGGGGGTTGAAAAACTGTTTTTT | CASRVGGVEKLFF
TRBJ1-2 | . | TRBV4-1 | TRBD1 | TGCGCCAGCAGCCAGCCTTTCACAGGGGACTATGGCTACACCTTC | CASSQPFTGDYGYTF
TRBJ1-4 | . | TRBV18 | TRBD1 | TGTGCCAGCTCACCACCGGGACAGGGAGATGAAAAACTGTTTTTT | CASSPPGQGDEKLFF
TRBJ2-5 | . | TRBV5-8 | . | TGTGCCAGCAGCCCTGGACAGAATCGGTACCAAGAGACCCAGTACTTC | CASSPGQNRYQETQYF
TRBJ1-1 | once | TRBV11-3 | TRBD1 | TGTGCCAGCAGCTTTGACAGGGACAACACTGAAGCTTTCTTT | CASSFDRDNTEAFF
TRBJ1-1 | . | TRBV7-8 | . | TGTGCCAGCAGCCCCCGATTGAACACTGAAGCTTTCTTT | CASSPRLNTEAFF
TRBJ1-3 | . | TRBV5-1 | TRBD1 | TGCGCCAGCAGGGGACAGGACAAGGGAAACACCATATATTTT | CASRGQDKGNTIYF
TRBJ2-7 | . | TRBV29-1 | . | TGCAGCGTTTCAGGAGGTGAACCCTACGAGCAGTACTTC | CSVSGGEPYEQYF
TRBJ2-7 | . | TRBV28 | . | TGTGCCAGCACCCAAGGTTTTTCATTTTCCTACGAGCAGTACTTC | CASTQGFSFSYEQYF
TRBJ2-4 | . | TRBV6-5 | . | TGTGCCAGCAGGGAGGGACCCATAAACATTCAGTACTTC | CASREGPINIQYF
TRBJ2-2 | once | TRBV9 | . | TGTGCCAGCAGCGTAACCGTGGGGACGGTAGCCGACACCGGGGAGCTGTTTTTT | CASSVTVGTVADTGELFF
TRBJ2-5 | . | TRBV6-5 | . | TGTGCCAGCAGTTTCTCAGGGATATCAAGAGAGACCCAGTACTTC | CASSFSGISRETQYF
TRBJ1-1 | . | TRBV5-1 | . | TGCGCCAGCAGCCGTCCCGCCCGGGGGGCTGAAACTGAAGCTTTCTTT | CASSRPARGAETEAFF
TRBJ1-1 | . | TRBV4-3 | . | TGCGCCAGCAGCCAAGTTGCAGGGAACACTGAAGCTTTCTTT | CASSQVAGNTEAFF
TRBJ2-3 | . | TRBV6-1 | . | TGTGCCAGCAGTGAAGCGCAGGGGAGTGCAGATACGCAGTATTTT | CASSEAQGSADTQYF
TRBJ2-1 | . | TRBV5-4 | . | TGTGCCAGCAGCTTGGATCCAGGCAATGAGCAGTTCTTC | CASSLDPGNEQFF
TRBJ2-7 | . | TRBV6-2/TRBV6-3 | . | TGTGCCAGCAGTTTTTTGGGCGAGCAGTACTTC | CASSFLGEQYF
TRBJ2-1 | . | TRBV5-1 | . | TGCGCCAGCAGCTCCGGGGGCGCATCCTCGAATGAGCAGTTCTTC | CASSSGGASSNEQFF
TRBJ2-1 | . | TRBV11-2 | TRBD2 | TGTGCCAGCAGCACCCACACTAGCGGGAGACGAAATGAGCAGTTCTTC | CASSTHTSGRRNEQFF
TRBJ1-4 | . | TRBV5-1 | TRBD1 | TGCGCCAGCAGCCAACCGGGACAGGGACACGAAAAACTGTTTTTT | CASSQPGQGHEKLFF
TRBJ2-2 | . | TRBV5-4 | . | TGTGCCAGCAGCTCCCGACAGACGAACACCGGGGAGCTGTTTTTT | CASSSRQTNTGELFF
TRBJ1-1 | once | TRBV30 | . | TGTGCCTGGAATCATGGCAGGAACACTGAAGCTTTCTTT | CAWNHGRNTEAFF
TRBJ2-5 | once | TRBV9 | . | TGTGCCAGCAGCGTGGCCGTAGGACCAAGAGAGACCCAGTACTTC | CASSVAVGPRETQYF
TRBJ1-1 | . | TRBV10-1 | . | TGCGCCAGCAGTGAGTCCGAAATCGGGACACCGAACACTGAAGCTTTCTTT | CASSESEIGTPNTEAFF
TRBJ2-1 | . | TRBV3-1/TRBV3-2 | . | TGTGCCAGCAGCCAAGGGCTATTTGAGCAGTTCTTC | CASSQGLFEQFF
TRBJ2-5 | . | TRBV24-1 | TRBD1 | TGTGCCACCAGTGATGAAACCAGGGGGCACGAGACCCAGTACTTC | CATSDETRGHETQYF
TRBJ2-5 | . | TRBV11-2 | . | TGTGCCAGCAGCTTGGGGAGTCTGGGTGGAGAGACCCAGTACTTC | CASSLGSLGGETQYF
TRBJ2-2 | . | TRBV11-2 | TRBD2 | TGTGCCAGCAGCTCCTTAGCGGGAGAGGCCGGGGAGCTGTTTTTT | CASSSLAGEAGELFF
TRBJ2-5 | . | TRBV9 | . | TGTGCCAGCAGCGTAGGAAGGACACCCCAAGAGACCCAGTACTTC | CASSVGRTPQETQYF
TRBJ2-2 | few | TRBV6-5 | TRBD2 | TGTGCCAGCAGTAGCGGGAGGTCCCCCGGGGAGCTGTTTTTT | CASSSGRSPGELFF